These T cell receptor beta chains were read from a single sample in a study of T cells in narcolepsy. The data were produced by immunoSEQ multiplex PCR, yet TCRdb's version contains in-frame clones alone and is incomplete. The sample yields under 40,000 clones, 70% to 80% seen once. Sequencing was done on a sample of CD45RA- memory CD4+ T cells from PBMCs. These receptors all stem from a human donor with narcolepsy. The CDR3 runs from the conserved cysteine through the conserved F or W. Each record gives: D gene, J gene, clone size, V gene, CDR3 protein, CDR3 DNA. D genes are given only for firm matches. Clone size is stated in some rows and not others, as once, few, many or a class when expanded.

>NA|TRBJ1-5|few|TRBV27
CASSSDSYGNQPQHF
TGTGCCAGCAGTTCTGACAGTTATGGCAATCAGCCCCAGCATTTT
>NA|TRBJ1-1|few|TRBV19
CASSVLGANTEAFF
TGTGCCAGTAGTGTCCTGGGGGCTAACACTGAAGCTTTCTTT
>NA|TRBJ2-7|NA|TRBV5-1
CASSLESGAPYEQYF
TGCGCCAGCAGCTTGGAAAGCGGCGCCCCTTACGAGCAGTACTTC
>TRBD1|TRBJ1-1|NA|TRBV25-1
CASLTGGAFF
TGTGCCAGCCTTACAGGGGGAGCTTTCTTT
>TRBD2|TRBJ2-3|NA|TRBV5-5
CASSFTSGRADTQYF
TGTGCCAGCAGCTTTACTAGCGGGAGGGCAGATACGCAGTATTTT
>TRBD1|TRBJ2-4|NA|TRBV4-3
CASSQNRGIKDIQYF
TGCGCCAGCAGCCAAAACAGGGGGATCAAAGACATTCAGTACTTC
>NA|TRBJ1-5|NA|TRBV7-8
CASSMYSDQPQHF
TGTGCCAGCAGCATGTACTCAGATCAGCCCCAGCATTTT
>TRBD1|TRBJ2-2|NA|TRBV6-5
CASNTDRGTGELFF
TGTGCCAGCAATACGGACAGGGGCACCGGGGAGCTGTTTTTT
>TRBD2|TRBJ2-1|NA|TRBV7-9
CASSVRLAGGLYNEQFF
TGTGCCAGCAGCGTACGACTAGCGGGAGGACTCTACAATGAGCAGTTCTTC
>TRBD1|TRBJ1-5|NA|TRBV7-9
CASSPGRDRGRDQPQHF
TGTGCCAGCAGCCCCGGGCGGGACAGGGGTCGGGATCAGCCCCAGCATTTT
>NA|TRBJ2-5|NA|TRBV6-5
CASSPSQGRVETQYF
TGTGCCAGCAGTCCTTCACAGGGGAGGGTCGAGACCCAGTACTTC
>NA|TRBJ1-1|NA|TRBV11-2
CASRSSPMNTEAFF
TGTGCCAGCAGATCCTCCCCCATGAACACTGAAGCTTTCTTT
>NA|TRBJ1-2|NA|TRBV28
CASSQTGTGKGYTF
TGTGCCAGCAGTCAAACCGGGACGGGGAAGGGCTACACCTTC
>NA|TRBJ1-2|NA|TRBV4-1
CASSQEGQAAPANYGYTF
TGCGCCAGCAGCCAAGAGGGCCAGGCCGCACCCGCTAACTATGGCTACACCTTC
>TRBD2|TRBJ2-1|few|TRBV6-6
CAIGLAGGEQFF
TGTGCCATCGGACTAGCGGGGGGTGAGCAGTTCTTC
>TRBD2|TRBJ2-1|once|TRBV4-1
CASSLTSGGSSYNEQFF
TGCGCCAGCAGCCTCACTAGCGGGGGGAGCTCCTACAATGAGCAGTTCTTC
>NA|TRBJ2-1|NA|TRBV11-1
CASSLAGGNEQFF
TGTGCCAGCAGCTTAGCGGGGGGAAATGAGCAGTTCTTC
>NA|TRBJ2-2|NA|TRBV4-3
CASSQEANTGELFF
TGCGCCAGCAGCCAAGAGGCGAACACCGGGGAGCTGTTTTTT
>TRBD1|TRBJ2-1|NA|TRBV11-1
CASSLVPGTGAYNEQFF
TGTGCCAGCAGCCTGGTCCCGGGGACAGGGGCCTACAATGAGCAGTTCTTC
>NA|TRBJ2-7|NA|TRBV6-5
CASSGPVRQYF
TGTGCCAGCAGTGGACCAGTACGGCAGTACTTC
>NA|TRBJ1-1|NA|TRBV11-1
CASSLRAAENTEAFF
TGTGCCAGCAGCTTAAGGGCGGCGGAGAACACTGAAGCTTTCTTT
>NA|TRBJ2-1|NA|TRBV19
CACSASPQQVHEQFF
TGTGCCTGTAGTGCTAGTCCCCAACAGGTTCATGAGCAGTTCTTC
>NA|TRBJ2-1|few|TRBV14
CASRRTGSSYNEQFF
TGTGCCAGCAGGCGCACAGGGAGCTCCTACAATGAGCAGTTCTTC
>TRBD1|TRBJ1-1|few|TRBV19
CASSISPGTGARNTEAFF
TGTGCCAGTAGTATAAGCCCCGGGACAGGGGCCCGGAACACTGAAGCTTTCTTT
>NA|TRBJ1-1|NA|TRBV28
CASSLSRWGLELKPLF
TGTGCCAGCAGTTTATCTAGGTGGGGGCTCGAACTGAAGCCGCTCTTT
>NA|TRBJ1-2|NA|TRBV11-2
CASSSRPNYGYTF
TGTGCCAGCAGCTCCCGTCCCAACTATGGCTACACCTTC
>NA|TRBJ1-1|NA|TRBV7-6
CASSLMQNTEAFF
TGTGCCAGCAGCTTGATGCAGAACACTGAAGCTTTCTTT
>TRBD1|TRBJ2-7|NA|TRBV6-6
CASRKTGPEQYF
TGTGCCAGCAGGAAGACAGGGCCCGAGCAGTACTTC
>NA|TRBJ2-7|NA|TRBV12-5
CASGKEGARRYEQYF
TGTGCTAGTGGGAAGGAGGGGGCGCGGCGGTACGAGCAGTACTTC
>TRBD2|TRBJ2-2|NA|TRBV19
CATGTSGNAGELFF
TGTGCCACCGGGACTAGCGGGAACGCCGGGGAGCTGTTTTTT
>TRBD1|TRBJ1-3|NA|TRBV6-5
CASSDRVPSGNTIYF
TGTGCCAGCAGCGACAGGGTTCCCTCTGGAAACACCATATATTTT
>TRBD1|TRBJ1-5|NA|TRBV10-3
CAISEDRGLNQPQHF
TGTGCCATCAGTGAGGACAGGGGTCTCAATCAGCCCCAGCATTTT
>NA|TRBJ1-2|once|TRBV19
CASTIRDGSFGYTF
TGTGCCAGTACCATCCGGGACGGATCCTTCGGCTACACCTTC
>TRBD2|TRBJ2-5|NA|TRBV6-1
CASSEQTSGSTETQYF
TGTGCCAGCAGTGAACAGACTAGCGGGAGTACGGAGACCCAGTACTTC
>TRBD2|TRBJ2-3|NA|TRBV28
CASSSLLTSGRDTQYF
TGTGCCAGCAGTTCTCTCCTGACTAGCGGGAGAGATACGCAGTATTTT
>TRBD1|TRBJ1-2|NA|TRBV4-3
CASSQEDRVYGYTF
TGCGCCAGCAGCCAAGAGGACAGGGTCTATGGCTACACCTTC
>NA|TRBJ1-4|NA|TRBV29-1
CSSMDSSAGKLFF
TGCAGCTCAATGGACAGTTCGGCGGGAAAACTGTTTTTT
>NA|TRBJ1-2|NA|TRBV7-9
CASSAQLYGYTF
TGTGCCAGTTCTGCACAGCTCTATGGCTACACCTTC
>NA|TRBJ2-5|few|TRBV10-3
CAISESRGDETQYF
TGTGCCATCAGTGAGTCGAGAGGGGACGAGACCCAGTACTTC
>TRBD1|TRBJ2-7|NA|TRBV5-1
CASSIQWGQGYEQYF
TGCGCCAGCAGCATACAGTGGGGACAGGGTTACGAGCAGTACTTC
>TRBD1|TRBJ1-5|NA|TRBV7-3
CASSLPGQGYSNQPQHF
TGTGCCAGCAGCTTGCCGGGACAGGGTTATAGCAATCAGCCCCAGCATTTT
>TRBD2|TRBJ2-7|few|TRBV28
CASTMAGAYEQYF
TGTGCCAGCACGATGGCGGGAGCGTACGAGCAGTACTTC
>NA|TRBJ1-3|NA|TRBV5-8
CASEWGRGPGNTIYF
TGTGCCAGCGAATGGGGCAGGGGACCTGGAAACACCATATATTTT
>TRBD1|TRBJ1-2|NA|TRBV19
CASSSVPGQGSQADGYTF
TGTGCCAGTAGTTCCGTCCCGGGACAGGGATCTCAGGCGGATGGCTACACCTTC
>NA|TRBJ1-2|few|TRBV27
CASRLEGGWGNYGYTF
TGTGCCAGCAGGTTGGAGGGGGGATGGGGTAACTATGGCTACACCTTC
>TRBD2|TRBJ2-7|few|TRBV30
CAWRSSGSYEQYF
TGTGCCTGGAGGTCTAGCGGGAGCTACGAGCAGTACTTC
>NA|TRBJ1-2|NA|TRBV9
CASSLQGSLGYGYTF
TGTGCCAGCAGCCTGCAGGGGAGCTTGGGCTATGGCTACACCTTC
>TRBD1|TRBJ1-2|NA|TRBV30
CAWSVQGVSNYGYTF
TGTGCCTGGAGTGTACAGGGGGTCTCTAACTATGGCTACACCTTC
>TRBD2|TRBJ2-1|NA|TRBV19
CASSMTRDRELAGGYNEQFF
TGTGCCAGTAGTATGACTCGGGACAGGGAACTAGCGGGAGGCTACAATGAGCAGTTCTTC
>TRBD2|TRBJ2-3|NA|TRBV9
CASSVGLAASTDTQYF
TGTGCCAGCAGCGTAGGGCTAGCGGCTAGCACAGATACGCAGTATTTT
>NA|TRBJ2-1|NA|TRBV7-9
CASSFYRDPGHHNEQFF
TGTGCCAGCAGCTTTTACCGGGACCCCGGCCACCACAATGAGCAGTTCTTC
>NA|TRBJ1-1|NA|TRBV29-1
CSAIFSHTEAFF
TGCAGCGCTATATTTAGTCACACTGAAGCTTTCTTT
>TRBD2|TRBJ2-1|NA|TRBV27
CASRGLAGRNEQFF
TGTGCCAGCAGGGGACTAGCGGGAAGGAATGAGCAGTTCTTC
>NA|TRBJ1-2|few|TRBV5-1
CASSPRDSPYGYTF
TGCGCCAGCAGCCCCAGAGACAGCCCCTATGGCTACACCTTC
>TRBD1|TRBJ2-2|NA|TRBV7-2
CASSLGQGRNTGELFF
TGTGCCAGCAGCCTAGGACAGGGACGTAACACCGGGGAGCTGTTTTTT